This TCR beta chain was retrieved from a study of cytomegalovirus exposure and HLA in healthy donors. The PCR employed 60 Vbeta primers together with 13 Jbeta primers. Profiled with immunoSEQ multiplex PCR; TCRdb holds only in-frame clones, not every one. The table includes about 200,000 clones, 70% to 90% detected once. Trimming removed 3 bases at V and 0 bases at J, with 9 bases between. The germline CDR1 and CDR2 sequences are MNHNS and SASEGT. CDR3 size: 15 residues. V and J are TRBV6-1 and TRBJ1-5; possible D gene TRBD1, 5 bases. The receptor comes from a woman under 40 in good health and CMV-seronegative. Sequencing was done on a sample of PBMCs. As DNA, the CDR3 is TGTGCCAGCAGTGACGGACATTATAGCAATCAGCCCCAGCATTTT. This gives the protein CASSDGHYSNQPQHF.